This entry concerns a single TCR beta chain. The CDR3 length is 13 residues. Trimming stripped 6 bases from V and 4 bases from J, with 12 bases between. Germline loops: CDR1 MDHEN, CDR2 SYDVKM. This record comes from a study of cytomegalovirus exposure and HLA in healthy donors. The PCR used 60 Vbeta and 13 Jbeta primers. Repertoires were generated with immunoSEQ multiplex PCR, while TCRdb's copy carries only in-frame clones and drops some. Here the sample spans 120,000 to 150,000 clones, approximately 80% being singletons. This clonotype was obtained from a man aged 25 to 45 in good health and CMV-seropositive. This rearrangement joins TRBV28 to TRBJ1-2; the D gene is possibly TRBD1 (6 bases). Sequencing was done on a sample of PBMCs. CDR3 nucleotides: TGTGCCAGCAGACCTCAGGGGTCCTATGGCTACACCTTC. Its translation: CASRPQGSYGYTF.